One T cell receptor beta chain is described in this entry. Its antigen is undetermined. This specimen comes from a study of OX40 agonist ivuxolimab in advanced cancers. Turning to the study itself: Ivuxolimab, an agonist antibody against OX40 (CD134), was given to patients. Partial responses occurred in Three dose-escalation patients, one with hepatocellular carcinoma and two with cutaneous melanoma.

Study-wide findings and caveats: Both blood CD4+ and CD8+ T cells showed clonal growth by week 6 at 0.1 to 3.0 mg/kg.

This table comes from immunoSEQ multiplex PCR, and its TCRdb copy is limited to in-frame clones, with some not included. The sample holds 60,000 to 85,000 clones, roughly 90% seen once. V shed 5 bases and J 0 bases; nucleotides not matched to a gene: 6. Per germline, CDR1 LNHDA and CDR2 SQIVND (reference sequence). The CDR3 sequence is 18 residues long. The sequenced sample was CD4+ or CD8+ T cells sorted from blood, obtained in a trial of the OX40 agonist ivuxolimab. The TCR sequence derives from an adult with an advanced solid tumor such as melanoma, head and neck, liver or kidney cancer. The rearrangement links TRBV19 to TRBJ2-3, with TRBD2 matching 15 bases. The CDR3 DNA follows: TGTGCCAGTAGTCTCGGACTAGCGGGGGGGCCGAGCACAGATACGCAGTATTTT. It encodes CASSLGLAGGPSTDTQYF.